The present T cell receptor (beta chain) was sequenced within a study of blood T cells in healthy people across ages. Study conclusions and caveats: Both naive CD4+ cell counts and diversity were greater in long-lived donors than in aged donors. The lack of PBMC sorting stopped any conclusive naive versus antigen-experienced comparison.

For the second PCR, which ran for 7 to 11 cycles, a sample-barcoded 5' primer and a J-beta primer mix were used. MiXCR was run by TCRdb on the 5' RACE reads, yielding one entry per CDR3 protein. The sample lists roughly 560,000 distinct CDR3 sequences; less than 25% were seen once. This clonotype was counted between two and nine times. Its target is unknown. Per individual sample, total RNA of at least 5 micrograms was extracted. The sample was also linked to a second study, of T cells of mothers and their children. According to that study: Within related and unrelated pairs, thymic selection shapes TCR recombination output in a similar way.

The sequenced material came from blood. This receptor was identified in a boy between 5 and 17 years old in good health.

The CDR3 reads CASSYRQGAGAGTQYF. The CDR3 DNA reads as TGTGCCAGCAGTTACCGACAGGGCGCGGGTGCGGGGACCCAGTACTTC. The V and J genes are TRBV12-3 or TRBV12-4 and TRBJ2-5; TRBD1 aligns across 7 bases. Losses at the gene ends were 4 bases for V and 7 bases for J; bases not matched to a gene: 15. The CDR3 is 16 amino acids.